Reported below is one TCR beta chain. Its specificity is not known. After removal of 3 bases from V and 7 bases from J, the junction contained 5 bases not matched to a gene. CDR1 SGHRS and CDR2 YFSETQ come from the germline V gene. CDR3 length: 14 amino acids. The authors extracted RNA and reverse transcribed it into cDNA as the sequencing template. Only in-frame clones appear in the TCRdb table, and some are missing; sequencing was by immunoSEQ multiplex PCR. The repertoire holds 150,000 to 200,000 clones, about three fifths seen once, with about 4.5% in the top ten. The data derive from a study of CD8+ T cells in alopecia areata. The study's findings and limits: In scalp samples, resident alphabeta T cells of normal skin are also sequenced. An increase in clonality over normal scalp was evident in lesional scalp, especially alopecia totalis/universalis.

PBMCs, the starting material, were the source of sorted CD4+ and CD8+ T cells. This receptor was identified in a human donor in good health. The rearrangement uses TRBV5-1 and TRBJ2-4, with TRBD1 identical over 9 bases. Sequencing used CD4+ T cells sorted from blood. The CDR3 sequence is CASSWTGDGNIQYF. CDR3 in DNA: TGCGCCAGCAGCTGGACAGGGGATGGGAACATTCAGTACTTC.